Listed below are T cell receptor beta chains from one sample, sequenced in a study of blood T cell repertoires in COVID-19. Repertoires were generated with immunoSEQ multiplex PCR, while TCRdb's copy carries only in-frame clones and drops some. The sample lists about 190,000 clones; 70% to 85% were seen once. The sample comprised peripheral blood. The source of these receptors is a man between 50 and 59 years old who had recovered from COVID-19. Both conserved end residues are part of each CDR3. The D gene is left open where the match is weak. Only some rows state a clone size, as once, few, many or a class for expanded clones.

j_gene	d_gene	v_gene	abundance	CDR3aa
TRBJ2-3	NA	TRBV7-2	NA	CASRGAGLNTDTQYF
TRBJ2-1	TRBD2	TRBV11-3	NA	CASSWDSGEYNEQFF
TRBJ2-7	TRBD1	TRBV18	NA	CASSLGQGAYEQYF
TRBJ2-5	NA	TRBV7-3	NA	CASSLGGEETQYF
TRBJ2-5	TRBD1	TRBV18	many	CASSRTPGTAQETQYF
TRBJ2-1	NA	TRBV15	NA	CATSPPKGDNEQFF
TRBJ2-2	NA	TRBV19	NA	CASSIRAYDTGELFF
TRBJ1-3	NA	TRBV5-1	NA	CASSLTGTNSGNTIYF
TRBJ2-3	NA	TRBV28	NA	CASSDIVGSGTDTQYF
TRBJ2-5	TRBD1	TRBV5-5	NA	CASSGTGLLETQYF
TRBJ2-7	NA	TRBV7-9	few	CASSPRPAPGSYEQYF
TRBJ2-3	NA	TRBV5-4	NA	CASSTGQTLPVTDTQYF
TRBJ2-2	TRBD2	TRBV7-2	NA	CASSLSGTSGRSGELFF
TRBJ2-1	TRBD2	TRBV9	NA	CASSVLAGPYNEQFF
TRBJ1-5	NA	TRBV5-8	few	CASSLGGSRQPQHF
TRBJ1-2	TRBD1	TRBV28	NA	CATPSSGTGGRGGYTF
TRBJ2-2	NA	TRBV25-1	NA	CASSESGFGELFF
TRBJ2-7	TRBD1	TRBV19	NA	CASSVDRDRGEQYF
TRBJ2-7	TRBD1	TRBV7-3	NA	CASSPFVTGDPRRVHEQYF
TRBJ1-2	NA	TRBV27	NA	CASSMRQRNYGYTF
TRBJ2-7	NA	TRBV30	NA	CAWSVQFHEQYF
TRBJ1-1	NA	TRBV7-3	once	CASSLTGGAGKDTEAFF
TRBJ2-3	TRBD2	TRBV6-2/TRBV6-3	NA	CASSYGLAGDLSTDTQYF
TRBJ2-7	TRBD2	TRBV5-4	NA	CASSGGRTGAYEQYF
TRBJ2-5	TRBD1	TRBV5-6	NA	CASSLAGLGQGVQETQYF
TRBJ2-3	NA	TRBV28	NA	CASSSGNTDTQYF
TRBJ2-6	TRBD1	TRBV19	NA	CASSLGDRARFGANVLTF
TRBJ1-5	NA	TRBV6-5	NA	CASTRDWWNQPQHF
TRBJ2-5	TRBD2	TRBV19	NA	CASSTGIALSRGDAETQYF
TRBJ1-1	TRBD1	TRBV19	NA	CASRDRGHTEAFF
TRBJ2-1	TRBD2	TRBV5-1	NA	CASSFGLAVNEQFF
TRBJ2-1	NA	TRBV4-1	NA	CASSQAIRDPGLVFF
TRBJ2-1	NA	TRBV3-1/TRBV3-2	many	CASSLEDSSGGNEQFF
TRBJ2-1	TRBD1	TRBV5-1	NA	CASSLTGTGNEQFF
TRBJ2-7	NA	TRBV27	NA	CASSLRGGGNEQYF
TRBJ2-1	TRBD2	TRBV2	NA	CASGELAGSSYNEQFF
TRBJ2-2	NA	TRBV6-6	NA	CASFAGRATGELFF
TRBJ1-5	NA	TRBV5-8	few	CASSQRQRQGPQHF
TRBJ2-5	NA	TRBV14	NA	CASSQDTYLGETQYF
TRBJ2-1	TRBD2	TRBV5-6	few	CASSFGLARGFF
TRBJ2-7	NA	TRBV20-1	NA	CSARVVEQYF
TRBJ2-5	TRBD1	TRBV10-3	NA	CAISEDRGDQETQYF
TRBJ2-1	NA	TRBV19	NA	CASTTIGGLSGALNEQFF
TRBJ2-2	TRBD1	TRBV11-2	NA	CASRPTGGWGGELFF
TRBJ1-6	NA	TRBV6-5	NA	CASSYREPYNSPLHF
TRBJ1-5	TRBD1	TRBV19	NA	CASSPLKGGGQPQHF
TRBJ2-3	TRBD2	TRBV9	few	CASSVVMAGGADTQYF
TRBJ2-7	NA	TRBV7-8	NA	CASSHSRGTYEQYF